The following is a TCR beta chain sequence with its context. The data originate from a study of human T cells and chemical hapten exposure. The length of the CDR3 is 14 residues. Trimming took 3 bases from V and 9 from J, leaving 12 bases between them. As to time point: patch test 3, about 24 weeks after DPC sensitization. Treatment: therapeutic diphenylcyclopropenone sensitization with weekly scalp DPC. A single record per CDR3 protein comes from TCRdb applying MiXCR to the RACE reads. The sample lists around 150,000 distinct CDR3 sequences, about a quarter occurring once. The receptor was derived from a woman between 18 and 29 years old with alopecia areata. Some clones in this sample may be carry-over from other donors' samples. Sample: whole blood, taken in connection with sensitization to the hapten diphenylcyclopropenone (DPC). The chain carries TRBV12-3 or TRBV12-4 and TRBJ1-6; D unresolved. The CDR3 sequence is CASSFGLDGSPLHF. The CDR3 bases are TGTGCCAGCAGTTTTGGCCTAGATGGTTCACCCCTCCACTTT.